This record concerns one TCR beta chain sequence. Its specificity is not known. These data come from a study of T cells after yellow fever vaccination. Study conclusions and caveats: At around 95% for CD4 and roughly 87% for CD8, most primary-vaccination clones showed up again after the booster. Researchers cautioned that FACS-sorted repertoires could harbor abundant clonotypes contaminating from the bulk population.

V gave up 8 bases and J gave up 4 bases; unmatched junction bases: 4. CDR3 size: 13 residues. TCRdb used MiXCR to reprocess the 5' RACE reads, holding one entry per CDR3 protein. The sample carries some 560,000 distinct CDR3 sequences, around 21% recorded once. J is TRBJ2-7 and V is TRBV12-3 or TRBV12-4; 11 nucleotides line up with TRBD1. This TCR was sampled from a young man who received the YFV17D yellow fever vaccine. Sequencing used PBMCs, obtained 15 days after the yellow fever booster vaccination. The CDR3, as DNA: TGTGCCAGCGATCGGGACAGGGGGTACGAGCAGTACTTC. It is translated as CASDRDRGYEQYF.